This TCR beta chain was identified during a study of glioma-infiltrating T cells after dendritic cell vaccination. Overall study: Dendritic cell vaccination trial patients had either newly diagnosed or recurrent glioblastoma. At biweekly intervals, patients got three intradermal dendritic cell vaccine injections.

Stated time point: after dendritic cell vaccination, including at tumor progression/relapse. None of the glioblastoma patients had an isocitrate dehydrogenase mutation. General study results and limits: Estimated pretreatment TIL content predicted outcome after dendritic cell vaccination.

The CDR3 contains 15 residues. A remark on this clone: Its cognate antigen is unknown.

The protocol was immunoSEQ multiplex PCR, while the TCRdb copy is restricted to in-frame clones and leaves out a portion. The sample records some 24,000 clones, roughly nine tenths being singletons. The chain has TRBV12-2 and TRBJ1-3; the table's D call, TRBD1, was not checked against the DNA. TRBV12-2 has pseudogene status. The source is a human donor with glioblastoma. The sample was blood, taken after dendritic cell vaccination. The CDR3 protein is CASRLDRGQGHTIYF. CDR3 nucleotide sequence: TGTGCAAGTCGCTTAGATAGGGGACAGGGGCACACCATATATTTT.